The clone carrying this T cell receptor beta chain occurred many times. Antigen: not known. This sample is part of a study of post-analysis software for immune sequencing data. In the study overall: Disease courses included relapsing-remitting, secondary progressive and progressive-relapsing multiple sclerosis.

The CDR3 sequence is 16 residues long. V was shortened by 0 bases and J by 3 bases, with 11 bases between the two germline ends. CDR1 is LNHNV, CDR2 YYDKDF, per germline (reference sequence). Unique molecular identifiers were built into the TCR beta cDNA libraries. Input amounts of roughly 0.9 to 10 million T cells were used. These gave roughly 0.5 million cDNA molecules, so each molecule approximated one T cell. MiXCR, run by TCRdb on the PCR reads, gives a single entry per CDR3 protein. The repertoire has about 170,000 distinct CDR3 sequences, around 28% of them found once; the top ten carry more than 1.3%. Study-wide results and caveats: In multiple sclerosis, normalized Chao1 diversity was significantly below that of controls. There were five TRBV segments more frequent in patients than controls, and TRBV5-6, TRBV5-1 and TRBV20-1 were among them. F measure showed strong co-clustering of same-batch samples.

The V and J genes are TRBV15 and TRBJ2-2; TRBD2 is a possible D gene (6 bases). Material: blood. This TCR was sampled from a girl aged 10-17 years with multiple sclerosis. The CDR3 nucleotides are TGTGCCACCAGCAGAGATGGGGGGATGTACACCGGGGAGCTGTTTTTT. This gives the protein CATSRDGGMYTGELFF.